These 14 T cell receptor beta chains originate from one sample sequenced in a study of CD8 T cells in ankylosing spondylitis. TCRdb re-called the 5' RACE reads with MiXCR, one entry per CDR3 protein. The sample shows 200,000 to 300,000 distinct CDR3 sequences, about 24% of them seen only once. Sequencing was carried out using blood, either unsorted or a sorted T cell fraction (not recorded which). These receptors were collected from a male donor with ankylosing spondylitis or in good health (not recorded which).

This clonotype was recorded at least ten times. The chain has TRBV9 and TRBJ1-1, with D perhaps TRBD1 (6 bases). This CDR3 has 15 residues. CDR1 and CDR2 from the germline V gene are SGDLS and YYNGEE. The ends were cut back, 0 bases at V and 1 base at J, with 10 bases in the middle. In nucleotides, the CDR3 is TGTGCCAGCAGCGTAGGTCTGGGGGCGAACACTGAAGCTTTCTTT. Translating it yields CASSVGLGANTEAFF.

This clonotype was seen many times. The chain is built from TRBV15 and TRBJ1-5, with D unresolved. The V gene's germline CDR1 is LNHNV and CDR2 YYDKDF (reference sequence). V dropped 5 bases and J dropped 7 bases, with 9 bases sitting between them. The CDR3 is 12 amino acids. In nucleotides, the CDR3 is TGTGCCACCAGCCTCTACGGGCAGCCCCAGCATTTT. Residues: CATSLYGQPQHF. The full variable domain, its missing parts supplied by reference TRBV15 and TRBJ1-5, is DAMVIQNPRYQVTQFGKPVTLSCSQTLNHNVMYWYQQKSSQAPKLLFHYYDKDFNNEADTPDNFQSRRPNTSFCFLDIRSPGLGDTAMYLCATSLYGQPQHFGDGTRLSIL.

The chain couples TRBV2 to TRBJ2-1, with 9 bases that match TRBD1. V trimming: 6 bases; J trimming: 8 bases; junction bases outside the gene matches: 11. CDR3 length equals 15 residues. CDR1 is SNHLY, CDR2 FYNNEI, per germline. CDR3 nucleotides: TGTGCCAGCAGCCGGACAGGGGCGATAAACCATGAGCAGTTCTTC. Encoded protein: CASSRTGAINHEQFF.

The sample holds many counts of this clonotype. The rearrangement links TRBV25-1 to TRBJ2-2; D is perhaps TRBD1 (6 bases). The germline V gene encodes CDR1 MGHDK and CDR2 SYGVNS. This CDR3 region has 14 residues. Trimming removed 3 bases at V and 6 bases at J, with 11 bases between. The chain's CDR3 is CASSEGPGAGELFF. Here the CDR3 DNA reads TGTGCCAGCAGTGAGGGGCCAGGGGCCGGGGAGCTGTTTTTT.

This sequence joins TRBV7-2 and TRBJ1-5, with 9 nucleotides matching TRBD1. This CDR3 has 16 amino acids. Looked up from germline, CDR1 is SGHTA and CDR2 is FQGNSA. V lost 5 bases to trimming and J lost 7 bases; unmatched junction nucleotides: 12. CDR3 loop: CASSPQGQGHRQPQHF. In DNA form, the CDR3 reads TGTGCCAGCAGCCCCCAGGGACAGGGCCATAGGCAGCCCCAGCATTTT.

About this clonotype itself: The junction shows a germline mismatch at one end, possibly a read error. V is TRBV20-1 and J is TRBJ2-7, with a weak D call TRBD1 (6 bases). The CDR3 has 16 residues. Looked up from germline, CDR1 is DFQATT and CDR2 is SNEGSKA (reference sequence). The CDR3 spells CSARGQGLGHKNEQYF. The CDR3 DNA sequence: TGCAGCGCTAGGGGCCAGGGGCTCGGCCATAAGAACGAGCAGTACTTC.

V and J are TRBV20-1 and TRBJ1-6; 11 bases align to TRBD1. The V segment lost 5 bases and the J segment 4 bases; nucleotides outside the gene matches: 10. CDR3 length: 17 amino acids. Germline V gene lookup returns CDR1 DFQATT and CDR2 SNEGSKA (reference sequence). In DNA, the CDR3 is TGCAGTGCTCCCCCGTTGGGACAGGGGGTATATAATTCACCCCTCCACTTT. As protein: CSAPPLGQGVYNSPLHF.

There are a few counts of this clonotype. V gene TRBV20-1 combines with J gene TRBJ2-5, with 8 positions matching TRBD2. With 5 bases clipped from V and 4 bases from J, the junction kept 12 bases outside the gene matches. This CDR3 is built from 15 residues. Germline V gene lookup returns CDR1 DFQATT and CDR2 SNEGSKA (reference sequence). The CDR3 DNA reads as TGCAGTGCTGTGAAGGGACTAGGGGGGGGAGAGACCCAGTACTTC. This gives the protein CSAVKGLGGGETQYF.

This clonotype was found many times. The chain is built from TRBV10-1 and TRBJ2-3; D perhaps matches TRBD1 (5 bases). CDR1 is WNHNN, CDR2 SYGVQD, per germline (reference sequence). The CDR3 covers 14 residues. V lost 3 bases and J lost 0, with 7 bases in between. The CDR3 here is CASSEGASTDTQYF. Here the CDR3 DNA reads TGCGCCAGCAGTGAAGGGGCTAGCACAGATACGCAGTATTTT.

The chain carries TRBV7-9 and TRBJ2-3; the D gene is possibly TRBD1 (7 bases). This CDR3 spans 17 amino acids. The germline V and J ends were trimmed by 2 bases and 6 bases, with 21 bases remaining between them. Germline assignment: CDR1 SEHNR and CDR2 FQNEAQ (reference sequence). For the CDR3, the DNA is TGTGCCAGCAGCTTATTGCAGGGGGGCCCGAAGTTGGATACGCAGTATTTT. It specifies CASSLLQGGPKLDTQYF.

There are a few counts of this clonotype. The DNA of the CDR3 is TGCAGTGCTAGCAGGCTCGCGGGGAGGATCGATGAGCAGTTCTTC. Translation: CSASRLAGRIDEQFF. The chain combines TRBV20-1 with TRBJ2-1; TRBD2 might be the D (6 bases). CDR1 DFQATT and CDR2 SNEGSKA come from the germline V gene (reference sequence). Trimming removed 3 bases from V and 8 bases from J, with 20 bases in between. The CDR3 has 15 amino acids.

This clonotype occurred many times. This chain joins TRBV12-3 or TRBV12-4 and TRBJ2-5; 12 bases fit TRBD1. V shed 6 bases, J shed 7 bases, and the junction held 12 bases outside the gene matches. This CDR3 is built from 16 residues. The CDR3 here is CASRAGTGGTSRTQYF. The CDR3 DNA reads TGTGCCAGCAGGGCGGGGACAGGGGGCACTAGTAGGACCCAGTACTTC.

The chain couples TRBV28 to TRBJ2-7; 8 bases are a match to TRBD1. The V gene end was trimmed by 1 base and the J gene end by 2 bases; junction bases not matched to a gene: 4. Germline V gives CDR1 MDHEN, CDR2 SYDVKM. CDR3 size: 15 residues. CDR3 nucleotides: TGTGCCAGCAGTTTATTAGGACAGGGAACCTACGAGCAGTACTTC. It encodes CASSLLGQGTYEQYF. The variable domain in full, completed from reference TRBV28 and TRBJ2-7, reads DVKVTQSSRYLVKRTGEKVFLECVQDMDHENMFWYRQDPGLGLRLIYFSYDVKMKEKGDIPEGYSVSREKKERFSLILESASTNQTSMYLCASSLLGQGTYEQYFGPGTRLTVT.

This clonotype was counted a few times. The chain recombines TRBV14 with TRBJ2-1, with 8 nucleotides matching TRBD1. The germline V gene encodes CDR1 SGHDN and CDR2 FVKESK. The CDR3 spans 15 residues. J lost 4 bases, V lost 2 bases, and 4 bases had no gene match. The CDR3 spells CASSQPGQVYNEQFF. The CDR3 nucleotides are TGTGCCAGCAGCCAACCGGGACAGGTATACAATGAGCAGTTCTTC.